This is a list of T cell receptor beta chains from one sample in a study of T cell responses to AZD1222 COVID-19 vaccine. Assay used: immunoSEQ multiplex PCR; TCRdb lists only in-frame clones, some missing. The table has some 120,000 clones, roughly 90% seen once. This specimen was peripheral blood, taken on day 0 of AZD1222 vaccination. The receptors were gathered from an adult in good health. The conserved cysteine and the conserved F or W are not part of the CDR3 here.

V gene	J gene	CDR3 protein
TRBV28	TRBJ2-1	ASSLVGAYNEQF
TRBV5-5	TRBJ1-3	ASRSSGLNSGNTIY
TRBV30	TRBJ1-4	AWSVPWGRSNEKLF
TRBV9	TRBJ2-3	ASSAYTDTQY
TRBV9	TRBJ1-6	ASSSRTGNSPLH
TRBV7-3	TRBJ2-3	ASSLAGVTDTQY
TRBV24-1	TRBJ1-5	ATPAGPQPQH
TRBV6-5	TRBJ2-1	ASRRGQGIVREQF
TRBV19	TRBJ2-7	ASSIGQGGYEQY
TRBV5-1	TRBJ2-1	ASSSTGTSGGIEQF
TRBV4-2	TRBJ1-2	ASREQGIYGYT
TRBV11-2	TRBJ2-1	ASSSPGLLASHEQF
TRBV16	TRBJ1-5	ASSQNGRLRQH
TRBV4-1	TRBJ1-3	ASSPPGGRGGNTIY
TRBV4-3	TRBJ1-2	ASSPWMAGNYGYT
TRBV4-3	TRBJ2-2	ASSQDRLRGNTGELF
TRBV19	TRBJ1-1	ASEADTWNTEAF
TRBV18	TRBJ2-5	ASSSAGGEGETQY
TRBV3-1/TRBV3-2	TRBJ2-7	ASSQVPYEQY
TRBV27	TRBJ1-2	ASSFSGGAGGYT
TRBV7-2	TRBJ2-7	ASRLTGVYEQY
TRBV9	TRBJ2-6	ASSGGPAKQPGANVLT
TRBV9	TRBJ1-3	ASSGQGGYGNTIY
TRBV4-3	TRBJ2-5	ASSQGGALRETQY
TRBV30	TRBJ1-1	AWARGDRGRGRTEAF
TRBV23-1	TRBJ1-5	ASSHVETGLNQPQH
TRBV6-2/TRBV6-3	TRBJ2-3	ASSAAWTATDTQY
TRBV19	TRBJ2-6	ASSISVSGANVLT
TRBV11-2	TRBJ2-2	ASSLRDQTGELF
TRBV7-5	TRBJ2-1	VRSLRTGGRDEQF
TRBV30	TRBJ1-5	AWTTGGGQPQH